The 23 T cell receptor beta chains reported below all come from one sample, sequenced in a study of blood T cell repertoires in COVID-19. Sequencing was performed with immunoSEQ multiplex PCR; in TCRdb, only in-frame clones are kept and a portion is missing. Here the sample spans 92,000 or so clones, approximately 88% being singletons. Sequencing used peripheral blood. Receptors were obtained from a man aged 55 to 70 with acute or convalescent COVID-19.

V is TRBV19 and J is TRBJ2-5, with 14 nucleotides matching TRBD2. Germline V gene sequence: CDR1 LNHDA, CDR2 SQIVND (reference sequence). This CDR3 comprises 15 residues. V was pared by 6 bases and J by 4 bases, with 4 bases of the junction left unmatched. CDR3 amino acids: CASRPGLAGGETQYF. The CDR3 nucleotides are TGTGCCAGTAGACCAGGACTAGCGGGAGGAGAGACCCAGTACTTC.

This chain joins TRBV7-3 and TRBJ2-7; 9 nucleotides match TRBD2. In germline, CDR1 is SGHTA, CDR2 FQGTGA. This CDR3 spans 15 amino acids. J gave up 2 bases and V 1 base, and 3 bases lay outside the gene matches. The CDR3 protein is CASSLRLAAPYEQYF. The CDR3 region has the DNA TGTGCCAGCAGCTTAAGACTAGCGGCTCCCTACGAGCAGTACTTC.

The chain links TRBV2 to TRBJ1-6; D unresolved. V dropped 2 bases and J dropped 6 bases, with 8 bases sitting between them. CDR3 size: 14 residues. The germline gives CDR1 SNHLY, CDR2 FYNNEI. This CDR3 is CASSESVFNSPLHF. CDR3 DNA: TGTGCCAGCAGTGAATCTGTTTTTAATTCACCCCTCCACTTT.

This clone was seen a handful of times. The V and J genes are TRBV10-3 and TRBJ1-2, with a weak D call TRBD1 (5 bases). Germline lookup yields CDR1 ENHRY and CDR2 SYGVKD. The V gene lost 6 bases and the J gene lost 3 bases, with 17 bases spanning the gap. The CDR3 loop spans 15 amino acids. CDR3 sequence reads: CAIRVGLKADYGYTF. The CDR3 coding sequence is TGTGCCATCAGAGTGGGACTCAAAGCGGACTATGGCTACACCTTC.

The table lists this clone with a few counts. The chain employs TRBV5-1 and TRBJ2-7; 9 bases map to TRBD2. V trimming: 3 bases; J trimming: 0 bases; junction bases outside the gene matches: 1. This CDR3 is 14 amino acids long. Germline V CDR1 and CDR2: SGHRS, YFSETQ. The CDR3 loop is CASSYSGSSYEQYF. CDR3 DNA: TGCGCCAGCAGCTATAGCGGGAGCTCCTACGAGCAGTACTTC.

The V call is TRBV10-3, the J call TRBJ2-5; 9 positions agree with TRBD1. V was clipped by 0 bases and J by 3 bases; unmatched bases: 2. This CDR3 region has 15 residues. Germline V gene sequence: CDR1 ENHRY, CDR2 SYGVKD. The CDR3 here is CAISESTGGEETQYF. DNA for the CDR3: TGTGCCATCAGTGAGTCGACAGGGGGGGAAGAGACCCAGTACTTC.

The J gene is TRBJ1-2, the V gene TRBV11-1; D possibly corresponds to TRBD1 (5 bases). CDR1 SGHAT and CDR2 FQDESV come from the germline V gene (reference sequence). The CDR3 totals 13 residues. Trimming left V 2 bases short and J 5 bases short, with 9 bases between. Written as DNA, the CDR3 is TGTGCCAGCAGCTTACGGTCAGGGTATGGCTACACCTTC. This sequence encodes CASSLRSGYGYTF.

This clone was counted a single time. V usage is TRBV24-1 and J usage is TRBJ2-7; D call uncertain. Trimming pared 7 bases from V and 1 base from J, leaving 10 bases between. The CDR3 has 13 residues. The germline CDR1 and CDR2 sequences are KGHDR and SFDVKD. In nucleotides, the CDR3 is TGTGCCACCAGCTCAGATCTTTCCTACGAGCAGTACTTC. Its translation is CATSSDLSYEQYF.

The CDR3 here is CATSDPQPGQGASGPSYNEQFF. CDR3 nucleotide sequence: TGTGCCACCAGTGACCCCCAACCGGGACAGGGGGCTAGCGGTCCCTCCTACAATGAGCAGTTCTTC. The rearrangement joins TRBV24-1 to TRBJ2-1, with 12 bases matching TRBD1. Germline loops: CDR1 KGHDR, CDR2 SFDVKD. The CDR3 runs 22 residues. V was pared by 4 bases and J by 0 bases, with 18 bases of the junction left unmatched.

The genes are TRBV15 and TRBJ1-1; 8 bases align to TRBD1. The junction had 2 bases not matched to a gene; V was cut back by 1 base and J by 10 bases. From germline, CDR1 is LNHNV and CDR2 YYDKDF (reference sequence). The CDR3 length is 12 residues. The CDR3 DNA reads TGTGCCACCAGCAGAGCTCAGGGGGCAGCTTTCTTT. It codes for CATSRAQGAAFF.

The CDR3 DNA reads as TGTGCCAGCAGTCCCGCCGGGGGGGAAGCTTTCTTT. It yields the protein CASSPAGGEAFF. The chain is built from TRBV7-9 and TRBJ1-1, with D tentatively TRBD1 (5 bases). V was cut by 6 bases and J by 8 bases, with 13 bases left in between. CDR3 length: 12 amino acids. Germline loops: CDR1 SEHNR, CDR2 FQNEAQ (reference sequence).

The gene calls are TRBV27 and TRBJ2-3; TRBD2 aligns across 8 bases. Germline assignment: CDR1 MNHEY and CDR2 SMNVEV (reference sequence). With 3 bases clipped from V and 4 bases from J, the junction kept 3 bases outside the gene matches. The CDR3 sequence is 14 residues long. This chain's CDR3 is CASSFGRGPDTQYF. CDR3 nucleotides: TGTGCCAGCAGTTTCGGGAGGGGCCCAGATACGCAGTATTTT.

The chain has TRBV5-6 and TRBJ2-5, with TRBD2 matching 7 bases. The CDR3 covers 16 residues. The germline V gene has CDR1 SGHDT and CDR2 YYEEEE. With V trimmed by 4 bases and J by 2 bases, 11 bases remained unmatched. This CDR3 is CASSPAPGRGQETQYF. The CDR3 DNA reads TGTGCCAGCAGCCCAGCCCCCGGGCGGGGGCAAGAGACCCAGTACTTC.

This clone was recorded once. The rearrangement uses TRBV12-3 or TRBV12-4 and TRBJ2-5; D is ambiguous. V was clipped by 1 base and J by 2 bases, with 5 bases between them. There are 13 residues in the CDR3. The CDR3 reads CASSLGQQETQYF. DNA for the CDR3: TGTGCCAGCAGTTTAGGGCAACAAGAGACCCAGTACTTC.

This sequence joins TRBV5-1 and TRBJ2-3; tentative D call: TRBD1 (5 bases). The CDR3 contains 14 residues. Looked up from germline, CDR1 is SGHRS and CDR2 is YFSETQ. The V and J ends lost 1 base and 5 bases respectively, with 11 bases between them. The DNA of the CDR3 is TGCGCCAGCAGCTTGAAACAGGACCGAGATACGCAGTATTTT. It yields the protein CASSLKQDRDTQYF. Full variable domain (outside the CDR3, taken from reference TRBV5-1 and TRBJ2-3): KAGVTQTPRYLIKTRGQQVTLSCSPISGHRSVSWYQQTPGQGLQFLFEYFSETQRNKGNFPGRFSGRQFSNSRSEMNVSTLELGDSALYLCASSLKQDRDTQYFGPGTRLTVL.

This clone was seen a few times. The chain carries TRBV5-1 and TRBJ2-7; 9 bases match TRBD2. J gave up 3 bases and V 0 bases, and 13 bases lay outside the gene matches. CDR1 and CDR2 (germline): SGHRS, YFSETQ. The CDR3 contains 18 residues. This CDR3 reads CASSLGISGSPTNYEQYF. CDR3 in DNA: TGCGCCAGCAGCTTGGGTATTAGCGGGAGCCCTACTAACTACGAGCAGTACTTC.

This clone was counted a single time. The rearrangement links TRBV3-1 (or the pseudogene TRBV3-2) to TRBJ1-5; the D gene is possibly TRBD1 (6 bases). The CDR3 has 15 residues. The germline V and J ends were trimmed by 1 base and 3 bases, with 10 bases remaining between them. CDR1 LGHDT and CDR2 YNNKEL come from the germline V gene (reference sequence). The CDR3 loop reads CASSQGTEPNQPQHF. In nucleotides, the CDR3 is TGTGCCAGCAGCCAAGGGACAGAGCCCAATCAGCCCCAGCATTTT.

The count of this clone is one. This chain joins TRBV7-8 and TRBJ2-5, with 8 bases that match TRBD2. V was pared by 1 base and J by 4 bases, with 8 bases of the junction left unmatched. The CDR3 has 16 residues. Germline CDR1 is SGHVS and CDR2 is FQNEAQ. In DNA, the CDR3 is TGTGCCAGCAGCTTAGAAACGCCGGGGGGGCGAGAGACCCAGTACTTC. Its translation is CASSLETPGGRETQYF.

Only a few counts were recorded for this clone. The genes are TRBV6-4 and TRBJ1-2, with D maybe TRBD1 (5 bases). This CDR3 is 12 amino acids long. V was trimmed by 2 bases and J by 7 bases, leaving 8 bases between them. Germline loops: CDR1 MRHNA, CDR2 SNTAGT. The CDR3 sequence: CASSDRGGGYTF. The CDR3 DNA reads as TGTGCCAGCAGTGACAGGGGAGGTGGCTACACCTTC.

The rearrangement joins TRBV5-4 to TRBJ2-7; TRBD1 agrees at 7 bases. CDR3 size: 18 residues. Germline V CDR1 and CDR2: SGHNT, YYREEE (reference sequence). V lost 9 bases, J lost 2 bases, and 23 bases stayed unmatched. The CDR3, as DNA: TGTGCCACCGTTCCCCGGGACAGTAAGCCCCCGTGGCCCTACGAGCAGTACTTC. Translating it yields CATVPRDSKPPWPYEQYF. The entire variable domain, with the rest obtained from reference TRBV5-4 and TRBJ2-7, is as follows: ETGVTQSPTHLIKTRGQQVTLRCSSQSGHNTVSWYQQALGQGPQFIFQYYREEENGRGNFPPRFSGLQFPNYSSELNVNALELDDSALYLCATVPRDSKPPWPYEQYFGPGTRLTVT.

J is TRBJ2-2 and V is TRBV21-1; TRBD1, the D gene given by the table, was not confirmed from the DNA. TRBV21-1 is termed a pseudogene. The CDR3 spans 16 residues. CDR3 sequence reads: CASSQTWTGWTGELFF. CDR3 DNA: TGTGCCAGCAGCCAAACCTGGACAGGGTGGACCGGGGAGCTGTTTTTT.

This clone was observed a single time. The rearrangement links TRBV27 to TRBJ2-5; perhaps TRBD1 as D (6 bases). Germline-derived CDR1 and CDR2 are MNHEY and SMNVEV (reference sequence). The CDR3 sequence is 19 residues long. Trimming left V 8 bases short and J 5 bases short, with 33 bases between. The CDR3 nucleotides are TGTGCCAGCCGTTCAGGCCGAGGACTCAGGGGCCCCCCCAGGGAGACCCAGTACTTC. It encodes CASRSGRGLRGPPRETQYF.

V is TRBV13 and J is TRBJ2-7, with D perhaps TRBD1 (7 bases). The V gene's germline CDR1 is PRHDT and CDR2 FYEKMQ (reference sequence). The CDR3 loop spans 15 amino acids. V was trimmed by 6 bases and J by 7 bases, leaving 22 bases between them. DNA for the CDR3: TGTGCCAGCAGAAAGGGGGGACAGAGAACGGGGGAGCAGTACTTC. Translating it yields CASRKGGQRTGEQYF.